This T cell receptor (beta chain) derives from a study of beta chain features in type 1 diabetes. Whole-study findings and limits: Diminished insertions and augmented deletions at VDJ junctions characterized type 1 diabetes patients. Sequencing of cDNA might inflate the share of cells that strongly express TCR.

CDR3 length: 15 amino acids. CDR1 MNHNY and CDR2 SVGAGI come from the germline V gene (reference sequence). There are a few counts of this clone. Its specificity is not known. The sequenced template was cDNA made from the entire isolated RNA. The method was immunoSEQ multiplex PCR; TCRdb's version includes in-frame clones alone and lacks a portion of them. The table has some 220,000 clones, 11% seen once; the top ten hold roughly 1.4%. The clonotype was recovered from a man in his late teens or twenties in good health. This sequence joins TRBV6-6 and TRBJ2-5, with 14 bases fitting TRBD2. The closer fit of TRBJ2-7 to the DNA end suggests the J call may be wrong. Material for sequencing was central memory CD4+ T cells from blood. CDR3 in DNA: TGTGCCAGCAGACCCGGACTAGCGGGAGGCTACGAGCAGTACTTC. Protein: CASRPGLAGGYEQYF.